What follows describes a single TCR beta chain. The sample comes from a study of cytomegalovirus exposure and HLA in healthy donors. The CDR3 runs 18 residues. CDR1 and CDR2 from the germline V gene are SGHVS and FNYEAQ. The V and J ends lost 2 bases and 0 bases respectively, with 17 bases between them. PCR primers comprised 60 Vbeta and 13 Jbeta primers. Some clones are missing from TCRdb's copy, which holds only in-frame ones; the method was immunoSEQ multiplex PCR. The data show fewer than 350,000 clones, around nine tenths seen once. Sequenced input: PBMCs. This chain connects TRBV7-6 to TRBJ1-5, with TRBD1 as a possible D gene (5 bases). The sequence came from a young woman in good health and CMV-seronegative. CDR3 amino acids: CASSLTPPGRASNQPQHF. CDR3 nucleotide sequence: TGTGCCAGCAGCTTAACCCCCCCAGGCAGGGCTAGCAATCAGCCCCAGCATTTT.